This TCR beta chain originates from a study of shared clonotypes between healthy human individuals. V was trimmed by 3 bases and J by 7 bases, leaving 6 bases between them. Germline assignment: CDR1 WNHNN and CDR2 SYGVQD (reference sequence). This CDR3 region has 12 residues. In the naive CD8 group, cells lacked CD45RO and were positively selected for CCR7, so terminally differentiated effector memory CD45RA+ cells were left out. Broader study findings: Estimated clonotype richness was generally higher in naive than memory subsets. A few donors shared roughly 5% of their naive CD4 clonotypes.

Libraries were prepared by immunoSEQ multiplex PCR; TCRdb keeps only in-frame clonotypes and omits some of them. The data hold millions of clones, with about 92% observed a single time. This clone was seen a handful of times. Its cognate antigen is unknown. The chain couples TRBV10-1 to TRBJ2-2; D is uncertain. The sequence came from a young man in good health. Some clones in this sample may be carry-over from other donors' samples. Material for sequencing was naive CD8+ T cells from PBMCs. The CDR3 DNA sequence: TGCGCCAGCAGTGATTTCGGCGGGGAGCTGTTTTTT. It translates to CASSDFGGELFF.